Presented here are 11 T cell receptor beta chains from one specimen sequenced in a study of blood T cell repertoires in COVID-19. Using immunoSEQ multiplex PCR, the repertoire was profiled, and TCRdb retains in-frame clones only, with some absent. The sample yields roughly 70,000 clones, around nine tenths seen once. Sequencing was performed on peripheral blood. Source of these receptors: a human donor in a cohort sampled during active COVID-19.

The chain links TRBV6-5 to TRBJ1-6, with D maybe TRBD1 (5 bases). With 8 bases removed from V and 2 bases from J, the gap between germline ends came to 13 bases. This CDR3 has 15 amino acids. Germline-derived CDR1 and CDR2 are MNHEY and SVGAGI. CDR3 sequence (DNA): TGTGCCAGCTATAAGGGGCCCACCTATAATTCACCCCTCCACTTT. This translates into CASYKGPTYNSPLHF.

The chain recombines TRBV18 with TRBJ1-5; D is undetermined. The V gene lost 2 bases and the J gene lost 0 bases, with 11 bases spanning the gap. CDR3 length equals 16 residues. Per the germline V gene, CDR1 is KGHSH and CDR2 is LQKENI. CDR3 in amino acids: CASSPGQVDSNQPQHF. CDR3 coding DNA: TGTGCCAGCTCACCAGGGCAGGTAGATAGCAATCAGCCCCAGCATTTT.

The chain combines TRBV9 with TRBJ1-5; 8 nucleotides agree with TRBD1. The CDR3 is 15 amino acids. V lost 4 bases to trimming and J lost 8 bases; unmatched junction nucleotides: 11. Germline-derived CDR1 and CDR2 are SGDLS and YYNGEE. The CDR3 protein is CASSRGQGVVEPQHF. CDR3 nucleotide sequence: TGTGCCAGCAGCCGTGGACAGGGCGTAGTTGAGCCCCAGCATTTT.

The chain uses TRBV5-6 and TRBJ1-6; 12 bases map to TRBD1. Losses at the gene ends were 4 bases for V and 7 bases for J; bases not matched to a gene: 12. CDR3 length: 18 amino acids. Germline CDR1 reads SGHDT; CDR2 reads YYEEEE. The CDR3 loop reads CASSIPGTGGFLNSPLHF. In DNA form, the CDR3 reads TGTGCCAGCAGCATTCCCGGGACAGGGGGCTTTTTAAATTCACCCCTCCACTTT.

Points on this clone: Sequence at one end of the junction differs from germline and may be a read error. The V gene is TRBV6-5, the J gene TRBJ1-5; 9 bases match TRBD1. The germline V gene encodes CDR1 MNHEY and CDR2 SVGAGI. The CDR3 has 15 amino acids. The CDR3 DNA reads TGTGCCAGCATATCGGGGGGACAGGGCAAACAGCCCCAGCATTTT. Amino acids: CASISGGQGKQPQHF.

The rearrangement uses TRBV5-4 and TRBJ1-2; 10 bases align to TRBD1. Germline V gene sequence: CDR1 SGHNT, CDR2 YYREEE (reference sequence). Germline trimming cut 0 bases from V and 6 bases from J; bases unmatched to any gene: 5. This CDR3 region has 15 residues. CDR3 in amino acids: CASSLAPGQGHGYTF. The DNA of the CDR3 is TGTGCCAGCAGCTTGGCACCGGGACAGGGGCATGGCTACACCTTC. Full variable domain (rest looked up from reference TRBV5-4 and TRBJ1-2): ETGVTQSPTHLIKTRGQQVTLRCSSQSGHNTVSWYQQALGQGPQFIFQYYREEENGRGNFPPRFSGLQFPNYSSELNVNALELDDSALYLCASSLAPGQGHGYTFGSGTRLTVV.

This chain joins TRBV27 and TRBJ1-1; 9 positions agree with TRBD1. The junction had 5 bases not matched to a gene; V was cut back by 1 base and J by 5 bases. There are 15 residues in the CDR3. Per germline, CDR1 MNHEY and CDR2 SMNVEV (reference sequence). The CDR3, as DNA: TGTGCCAGCAGTTTATACAGGGGGCCGGGGACTGAAGCTTTCTTT. The encoded protein is CASSLYRGPGTEAFF.

The rearrangement links TRBV11-2 to TRBJ2-3; TRBD2 matches 10 bases. The CDR3 consists of 19 residues. The V gene end was trimmed by 3 bases and the J gene end by 0 bases; junction bases not matched to a gene: 12. Germline V gives CDR1 SGHAT, CDR2 FQNNGV. The CDR3 nucleotides are TGTGCCAGCAGCTTCGAGCCGCTCCTAGCGGGAGCAAGCACAGATACGCAGTATTTT. It translates to CASSFEPLLAGASTDTQYF.

The J gene is TRBJ2-3, the V gene TRBV9; 12 positions agree with TRBD2. The CDR3 runs 17 residues. The V and J ends lost 0 bases and 3 bases, in that order; junction bases with no gene match: 5. Germline CDR1 reads SGDLS; CDR2 reads YYNGEE. For the CDR3, the DNA is TGTGCCAGCAGCGTAGCTACGCTAGCGGGGGGGACAGATACGCAGTATTTT. This sequence encodes CASSVATLAGGTDTQYF.

This clone appeared once. Sequence at one end of the junction differs from germline and may be a read error. The same CDR3 arises from other DNA sequences in this sample as well. V usage is TRBV3-1 (or the pseudogene TRBV3-2) and J usage is TRBJ2-7; 7 nucleotides line up with TRBD2. This CDR3 is built from 13 residues. CDR1 and CDR2 from the germline V gene are LGHDT and YNNKEL (reference sequence). In DNA, the CDR3 is TGTGCCAGCAGCCAATTGGGCGGGGGTATTATCTTCTTC. Translation gives CASSQLGGGIIFF.

V usage is TRBV6-1 and J usage is TRBJ2-7; 7 positions match TRBD2. The V and J ends lost 2 bases and 6 bases, in that order; junction bases with no gene match: 4. CDR3 length: 13 amino acids. CDR1 and CDR2 from the germline V gene are MNHNS and SASEGT. The CDR3 bases are TGTGCCAGCAGTGAATGGGACTATCGCGAGCAGTACTTC. Protein sequence: CASSEWDYREQYF.